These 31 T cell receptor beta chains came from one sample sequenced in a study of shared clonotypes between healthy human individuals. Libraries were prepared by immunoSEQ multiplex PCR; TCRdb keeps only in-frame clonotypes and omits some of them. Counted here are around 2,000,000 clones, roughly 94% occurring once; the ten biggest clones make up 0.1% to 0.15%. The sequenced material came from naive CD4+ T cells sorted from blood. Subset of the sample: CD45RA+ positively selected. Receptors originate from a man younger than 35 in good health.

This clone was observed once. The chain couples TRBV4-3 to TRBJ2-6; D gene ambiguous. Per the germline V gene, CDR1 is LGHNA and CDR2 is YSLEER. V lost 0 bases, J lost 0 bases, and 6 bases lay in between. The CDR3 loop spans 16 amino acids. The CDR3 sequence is CASSQDRHSGANVLTF. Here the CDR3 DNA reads TGCGCCAGCAGCCAAGATCGGCACTCTGGGGCCAACGTCCTGACTTTC.

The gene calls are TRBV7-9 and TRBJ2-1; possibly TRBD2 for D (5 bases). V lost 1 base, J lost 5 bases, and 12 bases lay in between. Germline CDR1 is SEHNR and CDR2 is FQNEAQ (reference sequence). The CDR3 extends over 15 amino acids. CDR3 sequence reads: CASSLESGKHNEQFF. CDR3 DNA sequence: TGTGCCAGCAGCTTAGAGAGCGGCAAACACAATGAGCAGTTCTTC.

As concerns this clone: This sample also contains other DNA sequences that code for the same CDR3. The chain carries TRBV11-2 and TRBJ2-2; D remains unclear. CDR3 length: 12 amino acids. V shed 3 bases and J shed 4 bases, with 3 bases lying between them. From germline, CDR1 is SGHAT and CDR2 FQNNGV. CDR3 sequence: CASSFITGELFF. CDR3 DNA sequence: TGTGCCAGCAGCTTTATCACCGGGGAGCTGTTTTTT.

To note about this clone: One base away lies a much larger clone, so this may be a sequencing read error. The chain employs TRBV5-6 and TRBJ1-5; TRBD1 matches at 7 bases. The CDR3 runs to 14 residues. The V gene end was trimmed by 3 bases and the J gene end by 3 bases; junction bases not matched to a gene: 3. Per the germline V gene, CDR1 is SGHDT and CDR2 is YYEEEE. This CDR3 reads CASSSGQANQPQHF. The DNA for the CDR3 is TGTGCCAGCAGCTCCGGACAGGCCAATCAGCCCCAGCATTTT.

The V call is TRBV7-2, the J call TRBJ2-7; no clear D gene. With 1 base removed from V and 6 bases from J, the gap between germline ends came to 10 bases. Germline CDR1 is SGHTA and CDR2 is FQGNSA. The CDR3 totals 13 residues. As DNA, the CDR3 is TGTGCCAGCAGCTTAGGAGTCCTTAGCGAGCAGTACTTC. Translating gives CASSLGVLSEQYF. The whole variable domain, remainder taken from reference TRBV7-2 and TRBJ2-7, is GAGVSQSPSNKVTEKGKDVELRCDPISGHTALYWYRQSLGQGLEFLIYFQGNSAPDKSGLPSDRFSAERTGGSVSTLTIQRTQQEDSAVYLCASSLGVLSEQYFGPGTRLTVT.

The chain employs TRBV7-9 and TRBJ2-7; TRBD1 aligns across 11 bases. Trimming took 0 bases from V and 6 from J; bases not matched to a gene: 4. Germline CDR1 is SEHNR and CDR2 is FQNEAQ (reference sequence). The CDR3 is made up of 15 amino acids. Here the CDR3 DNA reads TGTGCCAGCAGCTTAGCAGGGACAGGGGGTTCCGAGCAGTACTTC. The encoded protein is CASSLAGTGGSEQYF.

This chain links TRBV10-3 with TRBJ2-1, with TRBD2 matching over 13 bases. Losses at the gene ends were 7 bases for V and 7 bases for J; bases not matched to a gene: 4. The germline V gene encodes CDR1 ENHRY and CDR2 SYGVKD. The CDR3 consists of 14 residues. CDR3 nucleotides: TGTGCCATCACCAGGACTAGCGGGAGAAATGAGCAGTTCTTC. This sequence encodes CAITRTSGRNEQFF.

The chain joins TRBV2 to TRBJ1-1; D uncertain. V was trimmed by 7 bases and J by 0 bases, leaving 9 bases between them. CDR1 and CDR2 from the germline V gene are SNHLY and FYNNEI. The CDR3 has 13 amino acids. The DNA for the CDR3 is TGTGCCAGCAAGGCGAGTATGAACACTGAAGCTTTCTTT. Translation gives CASKASMNTEAFF.

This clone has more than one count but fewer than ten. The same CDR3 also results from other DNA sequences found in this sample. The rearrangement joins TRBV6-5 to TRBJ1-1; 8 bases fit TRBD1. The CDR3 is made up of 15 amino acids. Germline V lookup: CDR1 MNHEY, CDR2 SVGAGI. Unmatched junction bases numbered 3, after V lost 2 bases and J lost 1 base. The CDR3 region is CASSYGQGTNTEAFF. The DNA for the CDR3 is TGTGCCAGCAGTTACGGACAGGGCACGAACACTGAAGCTTTCTTT.

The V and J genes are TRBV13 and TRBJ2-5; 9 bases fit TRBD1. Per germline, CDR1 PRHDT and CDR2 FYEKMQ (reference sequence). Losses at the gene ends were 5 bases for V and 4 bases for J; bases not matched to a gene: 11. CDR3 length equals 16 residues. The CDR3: CASSTRDRVISETQYF. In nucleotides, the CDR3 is TGTGCCAGCAGCACGCGGGACAGGGTAATTTCAGAGACCCAGTACTTC. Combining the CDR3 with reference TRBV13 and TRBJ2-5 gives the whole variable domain AAGVIQSPRHLIKEKRETATLKCYPIPRHDTVYWYQQGPGQDPQFLISFYEKMQSDKGSIPDRFSAQQFSDYHSELNMSSLELGDSALYFCASSTRDRVISETQYFGPGTRLLVL.

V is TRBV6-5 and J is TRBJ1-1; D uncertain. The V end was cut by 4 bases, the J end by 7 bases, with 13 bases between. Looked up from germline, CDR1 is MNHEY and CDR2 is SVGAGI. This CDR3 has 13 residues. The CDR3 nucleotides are TGTGCCAGCAGTTCGAGGATGAGTTTTGAAGCTTTCTTT. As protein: CASSSRMSFEAFF.

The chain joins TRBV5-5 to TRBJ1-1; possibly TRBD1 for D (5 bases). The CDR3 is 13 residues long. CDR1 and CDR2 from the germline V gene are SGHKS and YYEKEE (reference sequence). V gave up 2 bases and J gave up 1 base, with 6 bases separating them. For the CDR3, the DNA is TGTGCCAGCAGCTTCGACAGGAACACTGAAGCTTTCTTT. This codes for CASSFDRNTEAFF.

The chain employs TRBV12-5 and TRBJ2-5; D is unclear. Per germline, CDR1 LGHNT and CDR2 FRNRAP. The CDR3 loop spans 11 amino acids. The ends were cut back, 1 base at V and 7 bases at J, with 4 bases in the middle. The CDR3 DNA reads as TGTGCTAGTGGTTTGGACGGGACCCAGTACTTC. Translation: CASGLDGTQYF.

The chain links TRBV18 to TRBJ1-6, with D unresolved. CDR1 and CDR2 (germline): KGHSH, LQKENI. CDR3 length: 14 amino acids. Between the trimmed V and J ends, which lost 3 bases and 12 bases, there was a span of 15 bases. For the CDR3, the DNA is TGTGCCAGCTCACCCCGGACGGAATGGGGACCCCTCCACTTT. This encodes CASSPRTEWGPLHF.

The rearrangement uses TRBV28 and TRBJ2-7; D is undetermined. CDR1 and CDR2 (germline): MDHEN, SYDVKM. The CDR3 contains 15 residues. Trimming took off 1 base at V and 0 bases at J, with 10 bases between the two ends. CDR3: CASSLSDLSSYEQYF. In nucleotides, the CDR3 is TGTGCCAGCAGTTTATCTGACCTTAGCTCCTACGAGCAGTACTTC.

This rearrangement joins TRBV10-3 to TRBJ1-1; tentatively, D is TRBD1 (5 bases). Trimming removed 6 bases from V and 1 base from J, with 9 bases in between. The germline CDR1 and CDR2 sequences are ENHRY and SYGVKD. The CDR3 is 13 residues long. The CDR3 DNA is TGTGCCATCAGGATCAGGGAGAACACTGAAGCTTTCTTT. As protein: CAIRIRENTEAFF.

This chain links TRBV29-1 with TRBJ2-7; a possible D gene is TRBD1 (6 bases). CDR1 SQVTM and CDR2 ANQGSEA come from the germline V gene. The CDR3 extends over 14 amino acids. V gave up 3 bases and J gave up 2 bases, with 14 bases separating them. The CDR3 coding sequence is TGCAGCGTTGAGGGGGCTGGACAAGCCTACGAGCAGTACTTC. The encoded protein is CSVEGAGQAYEQYF.

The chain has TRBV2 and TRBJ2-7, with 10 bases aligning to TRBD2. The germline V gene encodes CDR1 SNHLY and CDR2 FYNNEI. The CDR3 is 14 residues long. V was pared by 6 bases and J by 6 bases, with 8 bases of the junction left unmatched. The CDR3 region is CASSVLAGVGEQYF. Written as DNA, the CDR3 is TGTGCCAGCAGCGTTCTAGCGGGAGTTGGCGAGCAGTACTTC.

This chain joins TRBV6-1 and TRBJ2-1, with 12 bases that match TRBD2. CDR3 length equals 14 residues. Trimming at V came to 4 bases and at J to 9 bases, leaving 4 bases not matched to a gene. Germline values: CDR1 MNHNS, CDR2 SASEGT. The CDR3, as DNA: TGTGCCAGCAGTGGAGGACTAGCGGGGTCTGAGCAGTTCTTC. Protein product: CASSGGLAGSEQFF.

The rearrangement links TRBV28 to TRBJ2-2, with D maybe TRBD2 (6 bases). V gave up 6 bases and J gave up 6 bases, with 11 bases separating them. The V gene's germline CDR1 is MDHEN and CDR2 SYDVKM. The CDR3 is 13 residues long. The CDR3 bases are TGTGCCAGCAGACCCGGAGGGCCCGGGGAGCTGTTTTTT. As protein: CASRPGGPGELFF.

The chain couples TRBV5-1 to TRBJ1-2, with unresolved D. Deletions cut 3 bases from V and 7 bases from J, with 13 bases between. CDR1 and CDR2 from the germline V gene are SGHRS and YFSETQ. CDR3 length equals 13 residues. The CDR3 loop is CASSSSPSSGYTF. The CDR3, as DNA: TGCGCCAGCAGCTCTTCACCGAGCTCTGGCTACACCTTC.

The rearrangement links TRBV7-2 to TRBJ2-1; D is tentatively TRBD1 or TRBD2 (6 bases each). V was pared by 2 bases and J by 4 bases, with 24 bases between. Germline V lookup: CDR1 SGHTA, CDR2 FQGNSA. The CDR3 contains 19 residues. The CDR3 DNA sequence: TGTGCCAGCAGCTTAATACCGCGGAGCGGTACGGGGGCGTACAATGAGCAGTTCTTC. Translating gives CASSLIPRSGTGAYNEQFF.

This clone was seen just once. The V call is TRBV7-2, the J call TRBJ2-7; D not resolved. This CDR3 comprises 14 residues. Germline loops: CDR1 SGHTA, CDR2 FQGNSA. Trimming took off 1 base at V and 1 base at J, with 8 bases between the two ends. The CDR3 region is CASSLVAESYEQYF. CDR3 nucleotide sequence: TGTGCCAGCAGCTTAGTGGCGGAGTCCTACGAGCAGTACTTC.

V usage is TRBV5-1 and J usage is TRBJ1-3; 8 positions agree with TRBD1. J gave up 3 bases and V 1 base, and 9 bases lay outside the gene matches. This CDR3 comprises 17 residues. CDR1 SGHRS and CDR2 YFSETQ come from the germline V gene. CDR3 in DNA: TGCGCCAGCAGCTTGACAACAGGGGGACAATTTGGAAACACCATATATTTT. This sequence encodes CASSLTTGGQFGNTIYF.

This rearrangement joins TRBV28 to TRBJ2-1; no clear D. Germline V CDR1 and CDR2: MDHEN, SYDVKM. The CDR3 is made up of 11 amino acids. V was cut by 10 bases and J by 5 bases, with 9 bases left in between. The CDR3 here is CATHSNNEQFF. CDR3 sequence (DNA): TGTGCCACTCATAGTAACAATGAGCAGTTCTTC. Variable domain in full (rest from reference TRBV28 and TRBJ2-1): DVKVTQSSRYLVKRTGEKVFLECVQDMDHENMFWYRQDPGLGLRLIYFSYDVKMKEKGDIPEGYSVSREKKERFSLILESASTNQTSMYLCATHSNNEQFFGPGTRLTVL.

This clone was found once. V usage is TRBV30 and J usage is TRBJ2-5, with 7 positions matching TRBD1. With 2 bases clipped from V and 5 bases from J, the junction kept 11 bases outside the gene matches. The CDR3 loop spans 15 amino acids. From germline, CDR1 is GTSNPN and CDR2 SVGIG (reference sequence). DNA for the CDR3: TGTGCCTGGAGTACAGGGACAGCCCAACAGGAGACCCAGTACTTC. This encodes CAWSTGTAQQETQYF.

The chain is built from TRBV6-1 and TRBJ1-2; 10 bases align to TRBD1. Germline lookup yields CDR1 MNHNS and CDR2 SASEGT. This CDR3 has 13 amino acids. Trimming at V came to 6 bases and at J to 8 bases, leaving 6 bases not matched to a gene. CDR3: CASRGTGERGYTF. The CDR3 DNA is TGTGCCAGCAGGGGGACAGGGGAACGCGGCTACACCTTC.

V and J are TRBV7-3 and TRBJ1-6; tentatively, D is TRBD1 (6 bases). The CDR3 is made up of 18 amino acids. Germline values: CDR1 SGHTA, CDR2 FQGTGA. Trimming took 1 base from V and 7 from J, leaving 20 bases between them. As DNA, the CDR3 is TGTGCCAGCAGCTTAAGAGCCCGGGGGCTGGGGATCAATTCACCCCTCCACTTT. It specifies CASSLRARGLGINSPLHF.

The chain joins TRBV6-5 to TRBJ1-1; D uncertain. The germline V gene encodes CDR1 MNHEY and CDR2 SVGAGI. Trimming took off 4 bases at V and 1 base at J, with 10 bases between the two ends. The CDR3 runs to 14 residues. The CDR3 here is CASSFREPNTEAFF. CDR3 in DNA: TGTGCCAGCAGTTTTAGGGAGCCGAACACTGAAGCTTTCTTT.

The CDR3 protein is CAISDLANYGYTF. DNA for the CDR3: TGTGCCATCAGTGACCTAGCTAACTATGGCTACACCTTC. The V gene is TRBV10-3, the J gene TRBJ1-2; D not certain. Germline CDR1 is ENHRY and CDR2 is SYGVKD. The CDR3 is 13 residues long. The V end lost 3 bases, the J end lost 0 bases, and 5 bases lay between the germline ends.

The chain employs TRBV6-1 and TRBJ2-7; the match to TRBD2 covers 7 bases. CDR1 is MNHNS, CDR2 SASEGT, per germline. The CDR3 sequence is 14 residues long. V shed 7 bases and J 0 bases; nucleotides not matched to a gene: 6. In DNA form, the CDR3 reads TGTGCCAGCATCCAGCGGGGCCTCTCCTACGAGCAGTACTTC. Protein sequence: CASIQRGLSYEQYF.